Sequencing of this T cell receptor beta chain was carried out in a study of blood T cell repertoires in COVID-19 (dated by TCRdb to 2020 to 2022). Regarding the research as a whole: Collaborator samples came from the United States, Italy and Spain and covered acute and convalescent phases of COVID-19. The samples were drawn from the first 160 participants of the ongoing ImmuneRACE study and from some 1,300 subjects provided by 6 global collaborators. The prospective study material was composed of cDNA or gDNA derived from T cells, B-cell-depleted T cells, or PBMCs. HLA class I and class II types, where available, came from metadata supplied by the sample provider rather than from assay-based typing. A de-identified subject ID, COVID-19 status, age in years and sex were almost always included in the sample metadata. The repertoires were released in a freely available public database intended as a resource for research on the immune response to SARS-CoV-2. Subjects who had been exposed to COVID-19, were actively infected with it, or had recovered from it provided the deeply sampled blood TCRbeta repertoires that made up the dataset.

The CDR3 holds 15 amino acids from the cysteine to the phenylalanine. Only CDR3 DNA remains: 45 bases, in frame from the first base. The V end gives up 7 bases and the J end 6 bases, leaving 11 bases in the junction not matched to a gene. Based on the germline V gene, the CDR1 and CDR2 sequences are ENHRY and SYGVKD. Here is what the overall study found, with its caveats: How much clinical and demographic metadata was included differed by source and by participant, and the metadata was provided uncurated.

Whole blood was collected in K2EDTA tubes by collaborating institutions according to the institutions' own protocols. Collaborator samples were shipped for TCRbeta analysis as frozen whole blood, isolated PBMCs, or DNA extracted from either sample type. For this clone: No antigen is known for it. Base qualities are not recorded, but no much larger clone differs from it by a single base.

The immunoSEQ Assay, a bias-controlled multiplex PCR, was used to amplify TCRbeta CDR3 regions from genomic DNA. In the authors' own workflow: Within the assay, amplification of reference gene primers was used to estimate how many nucleated cells each sample contained. To quantify the absolute abundance of each unique TCRbeta CDR3 rearrangement, sequence reads were collapsed and filtered. For each sample, productive Simpson clonality was calculated as the square root of Simpson's diversity index across productive rearrangements. Not all clones reach the TCRdb copy of this immuneACCESS table, which keeps in-frame sequences only. Checked studies attribute under half of the gap to unresolved V genes and leave the rest unexplained. V and J calls and clone size are given by that table; D and trimming were obtained from the DNA. The sample table holds approximately 15,000 clones, of which around 90% were seen once. 2.5% to 4% of the sample comes from the top ten.

The rearranged chain carries TRBV10-3 and TRBJ2-3; the junction holds 9 bases that match TRBD2. The clonotype originates from a human donor in a cohort sampled during active COVID-19. Input material: peripheral blood. The bases are TGTGCCATCACCCCTAACGCGGGGGGGCCGGATACGCAGTATTTT. It translates to CAITPNAGGPDTQYF.